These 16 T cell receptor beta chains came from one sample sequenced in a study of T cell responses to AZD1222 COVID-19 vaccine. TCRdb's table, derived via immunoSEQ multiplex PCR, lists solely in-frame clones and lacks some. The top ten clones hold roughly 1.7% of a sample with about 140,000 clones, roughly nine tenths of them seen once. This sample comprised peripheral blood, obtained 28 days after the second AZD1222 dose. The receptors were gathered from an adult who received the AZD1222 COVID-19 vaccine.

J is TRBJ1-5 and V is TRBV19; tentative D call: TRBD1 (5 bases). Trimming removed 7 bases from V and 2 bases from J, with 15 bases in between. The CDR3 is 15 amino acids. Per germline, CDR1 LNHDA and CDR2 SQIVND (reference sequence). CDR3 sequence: CASTAIPGRNQPQHF. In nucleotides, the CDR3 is TGTGCCAGTACCGCTATTCCGGGACGCAATCAGCCCCAGCATTTT.

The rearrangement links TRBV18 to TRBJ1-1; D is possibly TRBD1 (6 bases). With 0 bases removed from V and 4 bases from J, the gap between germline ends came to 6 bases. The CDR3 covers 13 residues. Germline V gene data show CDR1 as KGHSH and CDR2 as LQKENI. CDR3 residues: CASSPPGATEAFF. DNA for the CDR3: TGTGCCAGCTCACCACCGGGGGCCACTGAAGCTTTCTTT.

CDR3 coding DNA: TGTGCCAGCAGCTTGTCCGGGGACGGCTACACCTTC. Its protein is CASSLSGDGYTF. V gene TRBV7-9 combines with J gene TRBJ1-2, with D perhaps TRBD1 (5 bases). The V end was cut by 3 bases, the J end by 8 bases, with 10 bases between. Per the germline V gene, CDR1 is SEHNR and CDR2 is FQNEAQ (reference sequence). The CDR3 has 12 residues.

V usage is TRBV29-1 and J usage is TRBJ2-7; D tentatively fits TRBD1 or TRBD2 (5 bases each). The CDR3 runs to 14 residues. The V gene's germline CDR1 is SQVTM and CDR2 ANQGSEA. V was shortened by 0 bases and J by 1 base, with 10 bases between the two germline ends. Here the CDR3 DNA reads TGCAGCGTTGAAGAGAGGGGTCCGTCCTACGAGCAGTACTTC. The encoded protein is CSVEERGPSYEQYF.

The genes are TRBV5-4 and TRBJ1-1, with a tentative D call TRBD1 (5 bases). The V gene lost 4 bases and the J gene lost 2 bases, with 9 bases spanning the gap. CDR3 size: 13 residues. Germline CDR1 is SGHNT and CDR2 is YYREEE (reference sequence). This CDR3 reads CASSGALNTEAFF. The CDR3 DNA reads TGTGCCAGCAGCGGGGCCCTAAACACTGAAGCTTTCTTT.

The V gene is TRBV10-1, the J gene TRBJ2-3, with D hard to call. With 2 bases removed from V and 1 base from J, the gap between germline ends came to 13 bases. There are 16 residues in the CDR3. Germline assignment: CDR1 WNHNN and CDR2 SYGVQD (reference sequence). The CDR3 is CASSEIPPGGTDTQYF. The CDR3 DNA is TGCGCCAGCAGTGAGATCCCACCCGGAGGCACAGATACGCAGTATTTT.

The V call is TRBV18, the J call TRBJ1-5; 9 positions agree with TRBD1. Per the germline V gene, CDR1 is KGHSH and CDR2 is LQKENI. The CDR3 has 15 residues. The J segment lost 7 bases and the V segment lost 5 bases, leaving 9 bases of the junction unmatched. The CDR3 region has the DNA TGTGCCAGCTCATCGACGGGACAGGGAACGCAGCCCCAGCATTTT. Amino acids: CASSSTGQGTQPQHF.

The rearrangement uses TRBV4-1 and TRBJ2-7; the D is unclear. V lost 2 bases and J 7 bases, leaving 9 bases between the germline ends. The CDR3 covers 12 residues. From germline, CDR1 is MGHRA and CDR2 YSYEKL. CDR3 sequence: CASSQMGREQYF. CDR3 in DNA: TGCGCCAGCAGCCAAATGGGAAGGGAGCAGTACTTC.

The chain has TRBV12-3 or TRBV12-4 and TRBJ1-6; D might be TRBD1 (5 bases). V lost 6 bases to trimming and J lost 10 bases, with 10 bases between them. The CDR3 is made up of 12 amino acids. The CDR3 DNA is TGTGCCAGCAGCCGATGGGGGTCACCCCTCCACTTT. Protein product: CASSRWGSPLHF.

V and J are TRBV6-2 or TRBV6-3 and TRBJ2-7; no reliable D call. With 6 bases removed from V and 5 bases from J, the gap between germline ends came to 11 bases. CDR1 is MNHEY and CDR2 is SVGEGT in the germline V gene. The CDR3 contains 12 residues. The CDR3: CASSPPVDEQYF. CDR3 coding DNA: TGTGCCAGCAGCCCTCCCGTTGACGAGCAGTACTTC.

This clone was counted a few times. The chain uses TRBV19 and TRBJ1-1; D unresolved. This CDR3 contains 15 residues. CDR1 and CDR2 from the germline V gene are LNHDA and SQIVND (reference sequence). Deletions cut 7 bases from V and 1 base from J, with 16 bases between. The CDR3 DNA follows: TGTGCCAGTATCGTCAGAGGGCGGGGGAACACTGAAGCTTTCTTT. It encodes CASIVRGRGNTEAFF.

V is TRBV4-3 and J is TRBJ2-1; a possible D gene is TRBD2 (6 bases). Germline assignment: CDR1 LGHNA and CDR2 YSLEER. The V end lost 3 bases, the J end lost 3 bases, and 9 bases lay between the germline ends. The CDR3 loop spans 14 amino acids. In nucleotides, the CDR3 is TGCGCCAGCAGCCAGGGCGGGGACTACAATGAGCAGTTCTTC. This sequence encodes CASSQGGDYNEQFF.

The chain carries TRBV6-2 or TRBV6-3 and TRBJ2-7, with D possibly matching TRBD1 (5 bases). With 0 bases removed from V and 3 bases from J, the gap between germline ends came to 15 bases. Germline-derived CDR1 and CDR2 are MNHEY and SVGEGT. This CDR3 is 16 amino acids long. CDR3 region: CASSYSVYRKFYEQYF. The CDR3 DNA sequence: TGTGCCAGCAGTTACTCGGTCTACAGGAAGTTCTACGAGCAGTACTTC.

CDR3 DNA: TGTGCCACCAGTGGGGACAGGGGGCGCGTAGATACGCAGTATTTT. Its translation is CATSGDRGRVDTQYF. The chain is built from TRBV24-1 and TRBJ2-3; 12 nucleotides agree with TRBD1. CDR1 and CDR2 (germline): KGHDR, SFDVKD. V lost 5 bases to trimming and J lost 5 bases; unmatched junction nucleotides: 4. This CDR3 comprises 15 residues.

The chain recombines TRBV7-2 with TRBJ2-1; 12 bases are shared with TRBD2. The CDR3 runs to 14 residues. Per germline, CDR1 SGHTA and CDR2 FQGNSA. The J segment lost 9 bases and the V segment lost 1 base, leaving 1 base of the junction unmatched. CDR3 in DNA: TGTGCCAGCAGCTTAGGGACTAGCGGGACTGAGCAGTTCTTC. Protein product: CASSLGTSGTEQFF.

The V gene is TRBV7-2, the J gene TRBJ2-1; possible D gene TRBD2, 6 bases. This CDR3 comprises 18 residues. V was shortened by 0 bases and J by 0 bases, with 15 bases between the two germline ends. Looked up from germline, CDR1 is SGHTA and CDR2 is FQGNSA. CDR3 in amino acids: CASSLAGLLTSSYNEQFF. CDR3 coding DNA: TGTGCCAGCAGCTTAGCGGGACTCTTAACGAGCTCCTACAATGAGCAGTTCTTC.